Reported below is one T cell receptor beta chain. The assay was immunoSEQ multiplex PCR, and TCRdb's table has in-frame clones only and misses some. Among around 58,000 clones listed, more than 95% were seen once. The record originates from a study of control samples from healthy donors and cancer patients. V lost 4 bases and J lost 4, with 10 bases in between. Looked up from germline, CDR1 is KGHDR and CDR2 is SFDVKD. The CDR3 loop spans 14 amino acids. The sample taken for sequencing was blood. This receptor was obtained from a woman aged 18 to 35 in good health. V and J are TRBV24-1 and TRBJ1-5; D might be TRBD1 (5 bases). The CDR3 sequence is CATSEAGVNQPQHF. The CDR3 region has the DNA TGTGCCACCAGTGAGGCGGGGGTTAATCAGCCCCAGCATTTT.